Below, 10 T cell receptor beta chains from the same sample are listed, as sequenced in a study of response to subunit inactivated influenza vaccine listed by TCRdb under 2018. Library preparation used RT-PCR. TCRdb records Illumina HiSeq 2500 as the sequencer. TCRdb cleaned the public reads at Q25 with fastp, built clones with MiXCR and kept in-frame beta chains. Records with the same CDR3 protein are collapsed into one entry carrying the most frequent genes and DNA. The sample contains roughly 500,000 distinct CDR3 sequences, 25% of them found a single time. The ten largest clonotypes hold around 2% of the sample. This specimen consisted of CD4+ T cells sorted from PBMCs, obtained 5 to 6 days after vaccination. The receptors stem from a man aged 50 to 60 who received an inactivated influenza vaccine. Donor details come from another sample of the same person, matched by shared clones.

This clonotype was counted a few times. V usage is TRBV5-4 and J usage is TRBJ2-2; D is tentatively TRBD1 or TRBD2 (6 bases each). This CDR3 has 16 residues. CDR1 and CDR2 from the germline V gene are SGHNT and YYREEE (reference sequence). V lost 6 bases to trimming and J lost 0 bases, with 15 bases between them. CDR3 in amino acids: CASNEGGPSNTGELFF. CDR3 sequence (DNA): TGTGCCAGCAACGAAGGGGGGCCCTCGAACACCGGGGAGCTGTTTTTT.

The CDR3 spells CASSPPGQGREQYF. The CDR3 coding sequence is TGTGCCAGCTCACCACCGGGACAGGGTAGGGAGCAGTACTTC. The chain employs TRBV18 and TRBJ2-7; 9 nucleotides match TRBD1. CDR1 and CDR2 (germline): KGHSH, LQKENI. Trimming at V came to 0 bases and at J to 7 bases, leaving 4 bases not matched to a gene. This CDR3 has 14 residues.

This chain joins TRBV20-1 and TRBJ1-6, with D hard to call. Germline V gene lookup returns CDR1 DFQATT and CDR2 SNEGSKA (reference sequence). This CDR3 is built from 14 residues. The V and J ends lost 1 base and 5 bases respectively, with 9 bases between them. The DNA for the CDR3 is TGCAGTGCTAGAGGCGGAGGGAATAATTCACCCCTCCACTTT. This gives the protein CSARGGGNNSPLHF.

This clonotype appeared a few times. The chain couples TRBV4-3 to TRBJ2-5, with unresolved D. V lost 0 bases and J lost 4, with 15 bases in between. The CDR3 runs 16 residues. Germline V gene lookup returns CDR1 LGHNA and CDR2 YSLEER. The CDR3, as DNA: TGCGCCAGCAGCCAAGACCCCCTGTCTTTTACAGAGACCCAGTACTTC. This codes for CASSQDPLSFTETQYF.

This sequence joins TRBV20-1 and TRBJ2-7; 7 nucleotides line up with TRBD2. The CDR3 has 14 amino acids. V shed 6 bases and J 0 bases; nucleotides not matched to a gene: 8. Germline CDR1 reads DFQATT; CDR2 reads SNEGSKA (reference sequence). The CDR3 protein is CSAPTSRSSYEQYF. CDR3 nucleotide sequence: TGCAGTGCCCCGACTAGCCGGAGCTCCTACGAGCAGTACTTC.

The CDR3 loop reads CASGTAATNEKLFF. CDR3 in DNA: TGTGCCAGCGGGACAGCCGCAACTAATGAAAAACTGTTTTTT. This sequence joins TRBV10-3 and TRBJ1-4; 7 bases are a match to TRBD1. CDR1 is ENHRY, CDR2 SYGVKD, per germline. J was trimmed by 0 bases and V by 10 bases; bases with no gene match: 5. This CDR3 region has 14 residues.

This clonotype was counted a few times. The rearrangement links TRBV20-1 to TRBJ2-2; 7 bases match TRBD1. V lost 2 bases and J lost 4; bases outside the gene matches: 7. The CDR3 is 15 residues long. The germline V gene encodes CDR1 DFQATT and CDR2 SNEGSKA (reference sequence). CDR3 loop: CSARQQGRVTGELFF. As DNA, the CDR3 is TGCAGTGCTAGACAACAGGGGCGGGTCACCGGGGAGCTGTTTTTT.

The chain joins TRBV27 to TRBJ2-2; the match to TRBD2 covers 7 bases. V dropped 7 bases and J dropped 6; count of bases not matched to a gene: 11. Germline CDR1 reads MNHEY; CDR2 reads SMNVEV (reference sequence). This CDR3 spans 15 amino acids. The CDR3 reads CASTPRAGVSGELFF. CDR3 DNA: TGTGCCAGCACCCCCCGGGCGGGAGTTTCCGGGGAGCTGTTTTTT.

A few counts support this clonotype. The CDR3 loop reads CASSLKPGGYTF. The CDR3 nucleotides read TGTGCCAGCAGTCTTAAGCCCGGGGGCTACACCTTC. This chain connects TRBV28 to TRBJ1-2; D remains unclear. This CDR3 is 12 amino acids long. The ends were cut back, 5 bases at V and 8 bases at J, with 12 bases in the middle. The germline V gene encodes CDR1 MDHEN and CDR2 SYDVKM.

The gene calls are TRBV12-3 or TRBV12-4 and TRBJ2-3; TRBD1 agrees at 7 bases. There are 16 residues in the CDR3. The V and J ends lost 3 bases and 4 bases, in that order; junction bases with no gene match: 10. The CDR3 region is CASSFARTGNADTQYF. In nucleotides, the CDR3 is TGTGCCAGCAGTTTTGCCAGGACAGGAAACGCAGATACGCAGTATTTT.